A selection of T cell receptor beta chains follows, all from one sample in a study of tumor-infiltrating lymphocytes in primary liver carcinoma. In TCRdb, the multiplex PCR reads were re-called with MiXCR into one record per CDR3 protein. This table holds about 320,000 distinct CDR3 sequences, 65% found once. Material for sequencing was peripheral blood. Source of these receptors: a man in his forties with primary liver carcinoma and hepatitis B virus infection. The CDR3 runs from the conserved cysteine through the conserved F or W. Fields, in order: J gene, CDR3 length, clone size, D gene, V gene, CDR3 DNA, CDR3 protein. A D gene is named only where the DNA matches it firmly. Only part of the rows carry a size: once, few, many, or a class if the clone is expanded.

TRBJ1-2 | 12 | many | NA | TRBV12-3/TRBV12-4 | TGTGCCAGCAGCCCCCAAAGGACTGGCTACACCTTC | CASSPQRTGYTF
TRBJ2-7 | 12 | many | NA | TRBV6-2/TRBV6-3 | TGTGCCAGCAGTATATCCTCCTACGAGCAGTACTTC | CASSISSYEQYF
TRBJ2-1 | 13 | many | TRBD2 | TRBV6-2/TRBV6-3 | TGTGCCAGCAGGACGACTAGCCACAATGAGCAGTTCTTC | CASRTTSHNEQFF
TRBJ2-5 | 14 | NA | TRBD2 | TRBV28 | TGTGCCAGCCGGGGGGGAGGAAGCCAAGAGACCCAGTACTTC | CASRGGGSQETQYF
TRBJ2-5 | 12 | many | NA | TRBV10-2 | TGCGCCAGCTCACAGTTCGAAGAGACCCAGTACTTC | CASSQFEETQYF
TRBJ2-3 | 17 | NA | TRBD1 | TRBV10-3 | TGTGTCATCAGTGACCCCGTCCAGGGACAGGGAACAGATACGCTGTATTTT | CVISDPVQGQGTDTLYF
TRBJ2-5 | 11 | NA | NA | TRBV20-1 | TGCAGTGCAGACGGTCAAGAGACCCAGTACTTC | CSADGQETQYF
TRBJ1-3 | 14 | few | NA | TRBV7-9 | TGTGCCAGCAGCGCGCAGGGAGGTGGAAACACCATATATTTT | CASSAQGGGNTIYF
TRBJ2-1 | 19 | NA | TRBD2 | TRBV12-3/TRBV12-4 | TGTGCCAGCAGTTTAGGGGTACGGACTAGCGGGGGGAGGTACAATGAGCAGTTCTTC | CASSLGVRTSGGRYNEQFF
TRBJ2-1 | 15 | NA | NA | TRBV11-1 | TGTGTCAGCAGTGACTCTAGCTCATCCTACAATGAGCAATTCTTC | CVSSDSSSSYNEQFF
TRBJ2-5 | 15 | many | NA | TRBV6-2/TRBV6-3 | TGTGCCAGCAGCCCTCTTGCTCGGGAGATGGAGACCCAGTACTTC | CASSPLAREMETQYF
TRBJ1-1 | 13 | many | NA | TRBV29-1 | TGCAGCGTTGAAGCCTCAGTGAACACTGAAGCTTTCTTT | CSVEASVNTEAFF
TRBJ2-6 | 15 | once | NA | TRBV24-1 | TGTGCCACCTCCGGGGCCTTCTCTAGGGCCAACGTCCTGACTTTC | CATSGAFSRANVLTF
TRBJ2-5 | 14 | many | NA | TRBV28 | TGTGCCAGCAGTCCTGCGGCCGGCGGAGAGACCCAGTACTTC | CASSPAAGGETQYF
TRBJ2-7 | 12 | NA | NA | TRBV11-1 | TGTGCCAGCAGCCTCAACAGGTTCGAGCAGTATTTC | CASSLNRFEQYF
TRBJ2-3 | 13 | NA | NA | TRBV20-1 | TGCAGTGCTAGAGATCCCTCCCCAGATACGCAGTATTTT | CSARDPSPDTQYF
TRBJ1-5 | 16 | many | NA | TRBV4-1 | TGCGCCAGCAGCCAAGAGCCGACAGAAACAAATCAGCCCCAGCATTTT | CASSQEPTETNQPQHF